One and the same sample provided the 30 T cell receptor beta chains below, sequenced in a study of identical twins. TCRdb independently ran MiXCR on the 5' RACE reads; one entry per CDR3 protein. The repertoire includes 600,000 to 700,000 distinct CDR3 sequences, around 20% of them detected once, and 4% to 5.5% sits in the top ten. The sample was also reused in another study, on T cells expressing NK-cell markers.

The sequencing input was PBMCs. The origin of the receptors is a woman under 30 in good health.

This clonotype was observed a few times. V gene TRBV7-9 combines with J gene TRBJ1-4, with a possible D match to TRBD1 (6 bases). The CDR3 length is 16 residues. CDR1 and CDR2 from the germline V gene are SEHNR and FQNEAQ (reference sequence). V was clipped by 4 bases and J by 7 bases, with 19 bases between them. This CDR3 is CASSSPGVREFEKLFF. The CDR3 bases are TGTGCCAGCAGCTCCCCAGGGGTCCGCGAGTTTGAAAAACTGTTTTTT.

The chain combines TRBV7-9 with TRBJ1-1; D remains unclear. The CDR3 contains 15 residues. Deletions cut 6 bases from V and 1 base from J, with 15 bases between. CDR1 and CDR2 from the germline V gene are SEHNR and FQNEAQ (reference sequence). The CDR3 protein is CASSSPYSSNTEAFF. The CDR3 region has the DNA TGTGCCAGCAGTAGCCCGTACAGCTCGAACACTGAAGCTTTCTTT.

As concerns this clonotype: A much bigger clone sits one base away, suggesting this may be a read error. The gene calls are TRBV7-2 and TRBJ2-5, with D possibly being TRBD1 (6 bases). This CDR3 contains 13 residues. Germline assignment: CDR1 SGHTA and CDR2 FQGNSA. Trimming took off 3 bases at V and 4 bases at J, with 9 bases between the two ends. DNA of the CDR3: TGTGCCAGCAGCTTGAACAGGGTAGAGACCCAGTACTTC. Its protein product is CASSLNRVETQYF.

This clonotype showed up just a few times. The chain joins TRBV20-1 to TRBJ2-7; 13 nucleotides match TRBD2. The CDR3 extends over 15 amino acids. J lost 2 bases, V lost 5 bases, and 6 bases had no gene match. Germline loops: CDR1 DFQATT, CDR2 SNEGSKA (reference sequence). The CDR3 sequence is CSASGTSGITYEQYF. The CDR3 DNA sequence: TGCAGTGCTTCCGGGACTAGCGGGATTACCTACGAGCAGTACTTC.

This chain connects TRBV6-1 to TRBJ1-1; D possibly corresponds to TRBD1 (6 bases). In germline, CDR1 is MNHNS, CDR2 SASEGT. V dropped 5 bases and J dropped 0 bases, with 13 bases sitting between them. The CDR3 totals 15 residues. CDR3 bases: TGTGCCAGCAGTCGAGGACAGCTCTTGAACACTGAAGCTTTCTTT. Amino acid sequence: CASSRGQLLNTEAFF.

This clonotype has a handful of counts. This chain uses TRBV5-1 with TRBJ2-7; 8 nucleotides align to TRBD2. Per the germline V gene, CDR1 is SGHRS and CDR2 is YFSETQ. The junction had 7 bases not matched to a gene; V was cut back by 3 bases and J by 5 bases. The CDR3 runs 14 residues. The CDR3 sequence: CASSYGTSLDEQYF. The DNA for the CDR3 is TGCGCCAGCAGCTACGGGACTAGTCTCGACGAGCAGTACTTC. The variable domain in full, with the rest retrieved from reference TRBV5-1 and TRBJ2-7, is KAGVTQTPRYLIKTRGQQVTLSCSPISGHRSVSWYQQTPGQGLQFLFEYFSETQRNKGNFPGRFSGRQFSNSRSEMNVSTLELGDSALYLCASSYGTSLDEQYFGPGTRLTVT.

This clonotype occurred a few times. The rearrangement uses TRBV6-1 and TRBJ2-5, with D uncertain. CDR3 length equals 14 residues. The germline gives CDR1 MNHNS, CDR2 SASEGT. Trimming removed 2 bases at V and 1 base at J, with 8 bases between. The CDR3 sequence is CASSEWQPQETQYF. The CDR3 DNA reads TGTGCCAGCAGTGAATGGCAGCCCCAAGAGACCCAGTACTTC.

The J gene is TRBJ2-3, the V gene TRBV6-5; D gene ambiguous. V lost 6 bases, J lost 5 bases, and 9 bases lay in between. This CDR3 contains 12 residues. Germline-derived CDR1 and CDR2 are MNHEY and SVGAGI. CDR3 residues: CASRTSGDTQYF. The CDR3 bases are TGTGCCAGCAGAACGAGTGGAGATACGCAGTATTTT.

This clonotype was seen more than once but under ten times. J is TRBJ2-7 and V is TRBV10-3; D is undetermined. Trimming shortened V by 3 bases and J by 7 bases, and 19 bases separated the two germline ends. This CDR3 contains 15 residues. The V gene's germline CDR1 is ENHRY and CDR2 SYGVKD. The CDR3 is CAISDLTHVRGEQYF. The CDR3 region has the DNA TGTGCCATCAGTGACCTAACACACGTCCGAGGAGAGCAGTACTTC.

The chain recombines TRBV4-3 with TRBJ2-2; D remains ambiguous. The CDR3 loop spans 14 amino acids. CDR1 is LGHNA, CDR2 YSLEER, per germline. V shed 4 bases and J shed 1 base, with 7 bases lying between them. The CDR3 here is CASSPGQNTGELFF. Here the CDR3 DNA reads TGCGCCAGCAGCCCCGGTCAGAACACCGGGGAGCTGTTTTTT.

The rearrangement joins TRBV20-1 to TRBJ2-1; 7 nucleotides match TRBD2. With 3 bases clipped from V and 4 bases from J, the junction kept 9 bases outside the gene matches. CDR1 DFQATT and CDR2 SNEGSKA come from the germline V gene (reference sequence). The CDR3 sequence is 15 residues long. In DNA, the CDR3 is TGCAGTGCTAGTAAGCCCAGCGGGGCATACAATGAGCAGTTCTTC. It encodes CSASKPSGAYNEQFF.

This clonotype was seen a handful of times. The genes are TRBV27 and TRBJ1-2; D gene ambiguous. Germline V gene sequence: CDR1 MNHEY, CDR2 SMNVEV (reference sequence). The V gene lost 2 bases and the J gene lost 4 bases, with 14 bases spanning the gap. The CDR3 has 15 amino acids. CDR3: CASSLGGSAFYGYTF. CDR3 DNA: TGTGCCAGCAGTTTAGGAGGCTCAGCCTTCTATGGCTACACCTTC.

This clonotype was picked up many times. The chain couples TRBV27 to TRBJ2-5; 11 positions agree with TRBD1. V shed 5 bases, J shed 3 bases, and the junction held 5 bases outside the gene matches. Germline CDR1 and CDR2: MNHEY and SMNVEV (reference sequence). The CDR3 has 15 amino acids. CDR3 nucleotide sequence: TGTGCCAGCAGTCCCGGGACAGGGGGTGAAGAGACCCAGTACTTC. It codes for CASSPGTGGEETQYF.

This clonotype showed up just a few times. A single base separates this from a much larger clone, so it may be a read error. The CDR3 region is CASSLYHQPQHF. CDR3 coding DNA: TGTGCCAGCAGTTTATACCATCAGCCCCAGCATTTT. The chain uses TRBV28 and TRBJ1-5; D ambiguous. The CDR3 is 12 amino acids. CDR1 is MDHEN, CDR2 SYDVKM, per germline. V gave up 1 base and J gave up 5 bases, with 3 bases separating them.

This clonotype turned up a few times. The gene calls are TRBV19 and TRBJ1-5; a weak D match, TRBD1 (5 bases). V lost 7 bases to trimming and J lost 4 bases, with 26 bases between them. Germline values: CDR1 LNHDA, CDR2 SQIVND (reference sequence). CDR3 length equals 18 residues. CDR3 residues: CASINGRGKGIKNQPQHF. In DNA form, the CDR3 reads TGTGCCAGTATTAACGGGAGGGGCAAAGGGATTAAAAATCAGCCCCAGCATTTT.

In its sample, this clonotype was seen many times. The chain employs TRBV5-1 and TRBJ2-2, with 7 positions matching TRBD1. The CDR3 has 15 amino acids. Germline lookup yields CDR1 SGHRS and CDR2 YFSETQ. The trim removed 4 bases at V and 1 base at J, leaving 4 bases unmatched. The CDR3 coding sequence is TGCGCCAGCAGCCCACGGACAGGGAACACCGGGGAGCTGTTTTTT. Translated: CASSPRTGNTGELFF.

This clonotype was detected a few times. This sequence joins TRBV6-2 or TRBV6-3 and TRBJ2-6; D unclear. The V gene lost 0 bases and the J gene lost 1 base, with 22 bases spanning the gap. CDR3 length: 21 residues. Germline V gene sequence: CDR1 MNHEY, CDR2 SVGEGT. The CDR3 DNA reads as TGTGCCAGCAGTTACTCGACCAAACCGGGTCAGCTTATTTCTGGGGCCAACGTCCTGACTTTC. Protein: CASSYSTKPGQLISGANVLTF.

This clonotype was seen ten or more times. The chain has TRBV20-1 and TRBJ2-1, with D possibly being TRBD2 (6 bases). The CDR3 runs to 13 residues. CDR1 DFQATT and CDR2 SNEGSKA come from the germline V gene (reference sequence). The V end was cut by 1 base, the J end by 6 bases, with 10 bases between. The CDR3 DNA reads TGCAGTGCTAGAGCGAGCGGGCGCAATGAGCAGTTCTTC. Protein sequence: CSARASGRNEQFF.

J is TRBJ2-7 and V is TRBV4-1; either TRBD1 or TRBD2 may supply D (5 bases each). Germline V gene sequence: CDR1 MGHRA, CDR2 YSYEKL. The CDR3 loop spans 15 amino acids. Trimming left V 1 base short and J 3 bases short, with 13 bases between. The CDR3 loop is CASSQVLGPYYEQYF. CDR3 nucleotide sequence: TGCGCCAGCAGCCAAGTTCTGGGACCTTACTACGAGCAGTACTTC.

The V gene is TRBV5-1, the J gene TRBJ2-5; no reliable D call. V was shortened by 3 bases and J by 4 bases, with 10 bases between the two germline ends. Germline V CDR1 and CDR2: SGHRS, YFSETQ. This CDR3 is 13 amino acids long. Here the CDR3 reads CASSWGWGETQYF. The CDR3 DNA is TGCGCCAGCAGCTGGGGTTGGGGAGAGACCCAGTACTTC.

This clonotype was seen more than once but under ten times. The chain links TRBV12-5 to TRBJ2-7; 7 bases are a match to TRBD1. Trimming cost V 6 bases and J 6 bases; bases outside gene matches: 5. The CDR3 length is 12 residues. Per the germline V gene, CDR1 is LGHNT and CDR2 is FRNRAP. The CDR3 here is CASGRTGAEQYF. DNA of the CDR3: TGTGCTAGTGGACGAACAGGGGCCGAGCAGTACTTC.

The sample holds a few counts of this clonotype. The chain has TRBV2 and TRBJ2-5; D tentatively reads TRBD1 or TRBD2 (6 bases each). Germline CDR1 and CDR2: SNHLY and FYNNEI. V lost 5 bases and J 5 bases, leaving 15 bases between the germline ends. The CDR3 has 14 amino acids. CDR3 amino acids: CASSRGVKGETQYF. The CDR3 DNA follows: TGTGCCAGCAGTAGGGGGGTAAAGGGGGAGACCCAGTACTTC.

This clonotype occurred many times. The V call is TRBV20-1, the J call TRBJ2-3, with D hard to call. Germline V lookup: CDR1 DFQATT, CDR2 SNEGSKA (reference sequence). Trimming stripped 4 bases from V and 1 base from J, with 9 bases between. The CDR3 contains 13 residues. This chain's CDR3 is CSAIVTGTDTQYF. In DNA form, the CDR3 reads TGCAGTGCTATTGTAACGGGCACAGATACGCAGTATTTT.

This clonotype has just a few counts. J is TRBJ1-5 and V is TRBV10-3, with D unclear. Per the germline V gene, CDR1 is ENHRY and CDR2 is SYGVKD. Trimming took 7 bases from V and 3 from J, leaving 10 bases between them. The CDR3 is 13 amino acids. The CDR3 sequence is CAINDIPNQPQHF. The CDR3 nucleotides read TGTGCCATCAACGATATTCCCAATCAGCCCCAGCATTTT.

The genes are TRBV6-1 and TRBJ1-4, with D possibly TRBD1 on 5 matching bases. This CDR3 spans 15 amino acids. Looked up from germline, CDR1 is MNHNS and CDR2 is SASEGT. Trimming pared 6 bases from V and 8 bases from J, leaving 19 bases between. The CDR3 coding sequence is TGTGCCAGCAGCCCTGCCATGGGGGAGAGGGAAAAACTGTTTTTT. Translation gives CASSPAMGEREKLFF.

V usage is TRBV18 and J usage is TRBJ2-1, with a tentative D call TRBD1 (5 bases). The CDR3 is 15 residues long. V lost 3 bases and J 2 bases, leaving 11 bases between the germline ends. From germline, CDR1 is KGHSH and CDR2 LQKENI. CDR3: CASSPDRSPYNEQFF. DNA for the CDR3: TGTGCCAGCTCACCCGACAGATCTCCCTACAATGAGCAGTTCTTC.

This clonotype came up a few times. The rearrangement uses TRBV20-1 and TRBJ2-2; 10 bases align to TRBD1. Per germline, CDR1 DFQATT and CDR2 SNEGSKA (reference sequence). CDR3 length: 15 amino acids. Trimming took 5 bases from V and 3 from J; bases not matched to a gene: 6. CDR3 amino acids: CSAFPDRGDTGELFF. CDR3 nucleotide sequence: TGCAGTGCTTTCCCGGACAGGGGGGACACCGGGGAGCTGTTTTTT.

The V gene is TRBV12-3 or TRBV12-4, the J gene TRBJ2-1; TRBD2 aligns across 15 bases. V shed 7 bases and J 7 bases; nucleotides not matched to a gene: 11. The CDR3 is 17 amino acids. In nucleotides, the CDR3 is TGTGCCAGCAACGATGGACTAGCGGGGGGGCGTGGGAATGAGCAGTTCTTC. Its translation is CASNDGLAGGRGNEQFF.

The gene calls are TRBV12-3 or TRBV12-4 and TRBJ1-1; a weak D match, TRBD1 (5 bases). V was pared by 10 bases and J by 3 bases, with 12 bases between. This CDR3 comprises 12 residues. Written as DNA, the CDR3 is TGTGCCATTTACGCGGGGCACACTGAAGCTTTCTTT. This codes for CAIYAGHTEAFF.

This clonotype was found a few times. This chain connects TRBV20-1 to TRBJ2-2; perhaps TRBD1 as D (6 bases). Deletions cut 6 bases from V and 6 bases from J, with 14 bases between. Germline V lookup: CDR1 DFQATT, CDR2 SNEGSKA (reference sequence). The CDR3 is 13 residues long. This CDR3 reads CSAPLGGSGELFF. In DNA, the CDR3 is TGCAGTGCCCCTTTAGGGGGTTCCGGGGAGCTGTTTTTT.